A selection of T cell receptor beta chains follows, all from one sample in a study of identical twins. TCRdb called the 5' RACE reads again in MiXCR, with one record for every CDR3 protein. The sample records nearly 250,000 distinct CDR3 sequences, 5.5% to 8% being singletons. A further study also used this sample, focusing on yellow fever vaccine responses in identical twins.

Sequencing was carried out using memory (CD45RO+) T cells sorted from blood. Receptors originate from a woman under 30 in good health. Each CDR3 is given with its conserved first and last residue. A D gene is named only where the DNA matches it firmly. Not all rows give a size; the values are once, few, many and, for expanded clones, a class.

J	size	D	V	DNA	CDR3
TRBJ2-7	.	.	TRBV6-5	TGTGCCAGCAGTTACTCGACCCAAACGCCCTACGAGCAGTACTTC	CASSYSTQTPYEQYF
TRBJ2-5	few	.	TRBV15	TGTGCCACCAGCAGGACAAATACCCAAGAGACCCAGTACTTC	CATSRTNTQETQYF
TRBJ2-7	few	.	TRBV6-5	TGTGCCAGCACCAACGAGGGCCACGAGCAGTACTTC	CASTNEGHEQYF
TRBJ2-2	many	.	TRBV4-2	TGTGCCAGCAGCCGGACCGGGACGGCGAACACCGGGGAGCTGTTTTTT	CASSRTGTANTGELFF
TRBJ2-1	.	TRBD2	TRBV24-1	TGTGCCGCCAGTTATTTGGGAGGGACTAGCGGGACCGCCCAAGGCTCCTACAATGAGCAGTTCTTC	CAASYLGGTSGTAQGSYNEQFF
TRBJ1-2	.	TRBD1	TRBV7-9	TGTGCCAGCACCCTGACCGGGACAGGCTCCGTCTATGGCTACACCTTC	CASTLTGTGSVYGYTF
TRBJ2-1	many	TRBD1	TRBV7-8	TGTGCCAGCAGCCCCTCCCGGGACAGGGCCCCGATTAACAATGAGCAGTTCTTC	CASSPSRDRAPINNEQFF
TRBJ2-1	many	TRBD1	TRBV27	TGTGCCAGCAGTTTAGGGACAATGGGGACAGCCTACAATGAGCAGTTCTTC	CASSLGTMGTAYNEQFF
TRBJ2-1	.	.	TRBV29-1	TGCAGCCTGGTTATCTCCGCAAACAATGAGCAGTTCTTC	CSLVISANNEQFF
TRBJ2-5	many	TRBD1	TRBV12-3/TRBV12-4	TGTGCCAGCAGTTACGACAGGGGGCAAGAGACCCAGTACTTC	CASSYDRGQETQYF
TRBJ2-1	many	.	TRBV24-1	TGTGCCACCAGTGATGACGACAGATACAATGAGCAGTTCTTC	CATSDDDRYNEQFF
TRBJ1-1	few	TRBD1	TRBV20-1	TGCAGTGCTAGAGACCCCCCAGGACAGGGCCATGAAGCTTTCTTT	CSARDPPGQGHEAFF
TRBJ1-2	many	.	TRBV13	TGTGCCAGCAGCTTGCTGACAGTCTATGGCTACACCTTC	CASSLLTVYGYTF
TRBJ2-3	.	.	TRBV28	TGTGCCAGCAGTTTGCCGGGGAGCACAGATACGCAGTATTTT	CASSLPGSTDTQYF
TRBJ2-1	.	TRBD2	TRBV7-6	TGTGCCAGCAGCTTAGTCGTAGCGGGGGCGGTCAATGAGCAGTTCTTC	CASSLVVAGAVNEQFF
TRBJ2-5	.	TRBD2	TRBV7-3	TGTGCCAGCAGCTTTAGCGGGGCCCAAGAGACCCAGTACTTC	CASSFSGAQETQYF
TRBJ2-7	many	.	TRBV10-3	TGTGCCATCAGTGGACGGGGATCCTACGAGCAGTACTTC	CAISGRGSYEQYF
TRBJ1-1	.	TRBD1	TRBV2	TGTGCCAGCAGGAGAGTGGGACAGGCTGGGACTGAAGCTTTCTTT	CASRRVGQAGTEAFF
TRBJ2-3	many	TRBD2	TRBV7-8	TGTGCCAGCAGCTTACGCGTGGGTAGCGGGTCCACAGATACGCAGTATTTT	CASSLRVGSGSTDTQYF
TRBJ2-2	.	.	TRBV11-2	TGTGCCAGCAGCTTAAGGCTTAGGGAGGTCACCGGGGAGCTGTTTTTT	CASSLRLREVTGELFF
TRBJ2-1	many	TRBD1	TRBV12-3/TRBV12-4	TGTGCCAGCAGGTTGACAGGGGAGCTCTACAATGAGCAGTTCTTC	CASRLTGELYNEQFF
TRBJ2-4	many	.	TRBV2	TGTGCCAGCAGTGAACTATTAGCCAAAAACATTCAGTACTTC	CASSELLAKNIQYF
TRBJ2-7	few	.	TRBV5-1	TGCGCCAGCAGACGGGACCCCGACTCCTACGAGCAGTACTTC	CASRRDPDSYEQYF
TRBJ2-5	many	.	TRBV12-3/TRBV12-4	TGTGCCAGCAGTTTAGAGGGATCGATCCAAGAGACCCAGTACTTC	CASSLEGSIQETQYF
TRBJ1-2	.	TRBD1	TRBV2	TGTGCCAGCAGTCCCCGAAGCGCGGGACAGGGTTTTGGCTACACCTTC	CASSPRSAGQGFGYTF
TRBJ2-1	few	TRBD2	TRBV12-3/TRBV12-4	TGTGCCAGCAGTGCACGAGCAGGACTAGCGGGAGATGAGCAGTTCTTC	CASSARAGLAGDEQFF
TRBJ1-2	few	.	TRBV5-5	TGTGCCAGCAGCTTGGGGACAGATTTCTATGGCTACACCTTC	CASSLGTDFYGYTF
TRBJ2-3	.	TRBD1	TRBV13	TGTGCCAGCAGCAGCTCAGGGGGCGATACGCAGTATTTT	CASSSSGGDTQYF
TRBJ2-3	few	TRBD1	TRBV7-8	TGTGCCAGCAGCCAGGACAGGATCGGCCTTAGCACAGATACGCAGTATTTT	CASSQDRIGLSTDTQYF
TRBJ2-3	.	.	TRBV10-2	TGCGCCAGCAGTGAGTCTTTCAGGGGAGATACGCAGTATTTT	CASSESFRGDTQYF
TRBJ1-5	.	.	TRBV5-5	TGTGCCAGCAGCTTAGGGTGGCTAAATAGCAATCAGCCCCAGCATTTT	CASSLGWLNSNQPQHF
TRBJ2-3	many	TRBD2	TRBV4-2	TGTGCCAGCAGCCAAGAGGCGGGAGCGCGAGATACGCAGTATTTT	CASSQEAGARDTQYF
TRBJ1-1	.	.	TRBV2	TGTGCCAGCACCAATTCCAGGGTCGCTGAAGCTTTCTTT	CASTNSRVAEAFF